These 20 T cell receptor beta chains were sequenced from one sample in a study of cytomegalovirus exposure and HLA in healthy donors listed by TCRdb under 2017. Library method: the immunoSEQ multiplex PCR assay. For the multiplex PCR, a mixture combining 60 forward primers for TCR Vbeta segments and 13 reverse primers for TCR Jbeta segments was used. TCRdb re-hosts the immuneACCESS table, in-frame sequences only. Its copies lack some clones; in the studies checked, an unresolved V gene accounts for under half of them, and the cause for the rest is not known. The sample table shows 50,000 or so clones, and 73% are seen once. The ten largest clones represent nearly 3% of the sample. Sequenced material: PBMCs. The receptors here all came from a man aged 18-30 years in good health and CMV-seronegative.

This chain joins TRBV29-1 and TRBJ1-2; no clear D. CDR1 is SQVTM and CDR2 is ANQGSEA in the germline V gene. The CDR3 loop spans 12 amino acids. V was cut by 6 bases and J by 8 bases, with 16 bases left in between. In DNA form, the CDR3 reads TGCAGCGTAGACCGGGGTCGGGAGGGCTACACCTTC. Translating it yields CSVDRGREGYTF.

The table lists this clone with a few counts. The genes are TRBV6-5 and TRBJ2-7, with 7 bases lining up with TRBD1. CDR1 is MNHEY and CDR2 is SVGAGI in the germline V gene. There are 15 residues in the CDR3. Trimming cost V 6 bases and J 1 base; bases outside gene matches: 9. DNA of the CDR3: TGTGCCAGCAGGCCTAACAGGGGAGCGTCCTACGAGCAGTACTTC. Translating it yields CASRPNRGASYEQYF.

This rearrangement joins TRBV27 to TRBJ2-1; TRBD1 matches 8 bases. CDR1 is MNHEY, CDR2 SMNVEV, per germline (reference sequence). With V trimmed by 6 bases and J by 9 bases, 13 bases remained unmatched. This CDR3 contains 15 residues. The CDR3 coding sequence is TGTGCCAGCAGCCACTTTGGACAGGGTTCGAGTGAGCAGTTCTTC. Translated: CASSHFGQGSSEQFF.

V gene TRBV25-1 combines with J gene TRBJ1-5; a possible D gene is TRBD1 (6 bases). Per germline, CDR1 MGHDK and CDR2 SYGVNS. CDR3 length: 13 residues. Trimming removed 4 bases at V and 5 bases at J, with 9 bases between. In nucleotides, the CDR3 is TGTGCCAGCAGTGCGGACAGTGATCAGCCCCAGCATTTT. Translation: CASSADSDQPQHF.

The gene calls are TRBV5-4 and TRBJ2-1; a possible D gene is TRBD2 (6 bases). The CDR3 loop spans 16 amino acids. Trimming shortened V by 3 bases and J by 0 bases, and 13 bases separated the two germline ends. From germline, CDR1 is SGHNT and CDR2 YYREEE (reference sequence). The CDR3 bases are TGTGCCAGCAGCTCCTCTCTAGCGAACTCCTACAATGAGCAGTTCTTC. This codes for CASSSSLANSYNEQFF.

This clone appeared once. V is TRBV10-1 and J is TRBJ2-1; D is possibly TRBD1 (6 bases). Germline CDR1 reads WNHNN; CDR2 reads SYGVQD (reference sequence). This CDR3 contains 12 residues. V lost 10 bases and J 3 bases, leaving 10 bases between the germline ends. The CDR3: CATMDSYNEQFF. The CDR3 DNA is TGCGCCACTATGGACAGCTACAATGAGCAGTTCTTC.

Only a few counts were recorded for this clone. The chain uses TRBV30 and TRBJ2-1; no reliable D call. The CDR3 contains 11 residues. Trimming removed 2 bases at V and 3 bases at J, with 2 bases between. The germline CDR1 and CDR2 sequences are GTSNPN and SVGIG (reference sequence). The CDR3: CAWSLYNEQFF. The CDR3 region has the DNA TGTGCCTGGAGTCTCTACAATGAGCAGTTCTTC.

This clone has more than one count but fewer than ten. The chain is built from TRBV28 and TRBJ1-5; possibly TRBD1 for D (5 bases). The CDR3 sequence is 14 residues long. The germline gives CDR1 MDHEN, CDR2 SYDVKM. The V gene lost 6 bases and the J gene lost 9 bases, with 18 bases spanning the gap. This CDR3 reads CASRPTGGRPPQHF. The CDR3 region has the DNA TGTGCCAGCAGACCAACAGGAGGGCGTCCGCCCCAGCATTTT.

As DNA, the CDR3 is TGCGCCAGCAGTGAGGGGACTAGCGGGAAGTTAGAGACCCAGTACTTC. It specifies CASSEGTSGKLETQYF. This chain uses TRBV10-1 with TRBJ2-5, with TRBD2 matching over 13 bases. There are 16 residues in the CDR3. Trimming cost V 2 bases and J 4 bases; bases outside gene matches: 4. CDR1 and CDR2 (germline): WNHNN, SYGVQD (reference sequence).

The chain links TRBV2 to TRBJ2-1; D is uncertain. The CDR3 has 15 residues. V lost 2 bases and J lost 0, with 8 bases in between. Germline CDR1 is SNHLY and CDR2 is FYNNEI. CDR3 nucleotides: TGTGCCAGCAGTGAATCTTTGGCCTCCTACAATGAGCAGTTCTTC. This gives the protein CASSESLASYNEQFF.

The J gene is TRBJ1-1, the V gene TRBV5-4; D remains unclear. Trimming removed 2 bases from V and 1 base from J, with 3 bases in between. This CDR3 contains 12 residues. Germline CDR1 SGHNT, CDR2 YYREEE (reference sequence). CDR3 sequence: CASSFRNTEAFF. CDR3 sequence (DNA): TGTGCCAGCAGCTTCCGGAACACTGAAGCTTTCTTT.

This clone is a singleton in its sample. The chain carries TRBV5-1 and TRBJ2-2, with no clear D. Trimming left V 6 bases short and J 6 bases short, with 12 bases between. The V gene's germline CDR1 is SGHRS and CDR2 YFSETQ. The CDR3 consists of 13 residues. CDR3: CASTIGYPGELFF. CDR3 DNA sequence: TGCGCCAGCACTATCGGGTACCCCGGGGAGCTGTTTTTT.

This chain connects TRBV4-3 to TRBJ1-6; D is unclear. Germline V gene data show CDR1 as LGHNA and CDR2 as YSLEER. V lost 0 bases to trimming and J lost 0 bases, with 12 bases between them. The CDR3 loop spans 18 amino acids. The CDR3 DNA follows: TGCGCCAGCAGCCAAGATAGTCCCGGTAGCTCCTATAATTCACCCCTCCACTTT. Protein: CASSQDSPGSSYNSPLHF.

This clone has more than one count but fewer than ten. J is TRBJ2-3 and V is TRBV29-1; 8 nucleotides match TRBD2. The CDR3 sequence is 13 residues long. Germline V gives CDR1 SQVTM, CDR2 ANQGSEA. V was pared by 4 bases and J by 6 bases, with 6 bases of the junction left unmatched. The CDR3 sequence: CSVVGTRGDTQYF. CDR3 coding DNA: TGCAGCGTTGTTGGGACTAGGGGCGATACGCAGTATTTT.

This chain uses TRBV23-1 with TRBJ2-5; the D gene is possibly TRBD1 (6 bases). TRBV23-1 belongs to the ORF category, with a function that is uncertain. The CDR3 covers 15 residues. Deletions cut 0 bases from V and 3 bases from J, with 11 bases between. The CDR3 DNA reads TGCGCCAGCAGTCAATCGATCAGGGGTAAAGAGACCCAGTACTTC. This encodes CASSQSIRGKETQYF.

The CDR3 sequence: CASRRQGGSSYEQYF. DNA of the CDR3: TGTGCCAGCAGACGACAGGGGGGGAGCTCCTACGAGCAGTACTTC. V and J are TRBV28 and TRBJ2-7; 9 bases align to TRBD1. Germline CDR1 MDHEN, CDR2 SYDVKM. V lost 6 bases to trimming and J lost 0 bases; unmatched junction nucleotides: 6. The CDR3 contains 15 residues.

This rearrangement joins TRBV29-1 to TRBJ1-4; D is possibly TRBD1 (5 bases). The V end was cut by 0 bases, the J end by 3 bases, with 11 bases between. Per the germline V gene, CDR1 is SQVTM and CDR2 is ANQGSEA. The CDR3 has 15 residues. CDR3 protein: CSVEDHGGANEKLFF. CDR3 DNA sequence: TGCAGCGTTGAAGATCACGGGGGGGCTAATGAAAAACTGTTTTTT.

The chain couples TRBV2 to TRBJ2-2; 9 positions agree with TRBD1. The J segment lost 0 bases and the V segment lost 4 bases, leaving 3 bases of the junction unmatched. The germline CDR1 and CDR2 sequences are SNHLY and FYNNEI. The CDR3 sequence is 16 residues long. CDR3 sequence reads: CASSGGQGPNTGELFF. The DNA of the CDR3 is TGTGCCAGCAGTGGGGGACAGGGTCCGAACACCGGGGAGCTGTTTTTT.

The chain is built from TRBV10-2 and TRBJ2-7; D possibly corresponds to TRBD1 (5 bases). V lost 0 bases and J 2 bases, leaving 5 bases between the germline ends. Germline lookup yields CDR1 WSHSY and CDR2 SAAADI. The CDR3 consists of 13 residues. CDR3 amino acids: CASSESGPYEQYF. The CDR3 coding sequence is TGCGCCAGCAGTGAGTCGGGGCCCTACGAGCAGTACTTC.

The genes are TRBV4-1 and TRBJ1-1; TRBD1 matches at 9 bases. Germline CDR1 and CDR2: MGHRA and YSYEKL. The CDR3 extends over 15 amino acids. V shed 5 bases, J shed 2 bases, and the junction held 6 bases outside the gene matches. CDR3 coding DNA: TGCGCCAGCAGCAAGCCGGGACAGGGAAACACTGAAGCTTTCTTT. Translation gives CASSKPGQGNTEAFF.